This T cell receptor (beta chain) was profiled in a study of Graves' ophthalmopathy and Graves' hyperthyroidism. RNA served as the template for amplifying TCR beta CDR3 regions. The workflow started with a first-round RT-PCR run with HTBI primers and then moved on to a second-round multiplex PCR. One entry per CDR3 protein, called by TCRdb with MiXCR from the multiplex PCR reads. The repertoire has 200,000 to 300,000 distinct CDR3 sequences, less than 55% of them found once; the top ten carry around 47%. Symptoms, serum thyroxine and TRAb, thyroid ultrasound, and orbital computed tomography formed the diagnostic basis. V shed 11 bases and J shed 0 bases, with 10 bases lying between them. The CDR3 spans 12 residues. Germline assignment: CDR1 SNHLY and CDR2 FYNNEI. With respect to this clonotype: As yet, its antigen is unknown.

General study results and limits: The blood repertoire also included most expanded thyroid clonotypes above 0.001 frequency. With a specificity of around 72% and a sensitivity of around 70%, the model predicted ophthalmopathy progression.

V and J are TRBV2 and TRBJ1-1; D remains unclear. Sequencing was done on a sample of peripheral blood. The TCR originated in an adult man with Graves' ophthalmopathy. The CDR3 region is CAVSTVNTEAFF. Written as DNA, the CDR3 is TGTGCCGTATCGACGGTGAACACTGAAGCTTTCTTT.